Shown below are 28 T cell receptor beta chains from a single sample sequenced in a study of cytomegalovirus exposure and HLA in healthy donors. PCR used 60 Vbeta primers and 13 Jbeta primers. Here immunoSEQ multiplex PCR was the method, and the copy in TCRdb shows in-frame clones only, minus some. The sample has some 170,000 clones, around three quarters seen once. Material for sequencing was PBMCs. These receptors were collected from a woman in her thirties or forties in good health and CMV-seronegative.

V usage is TRBV15 and J usage is TRBJ2-5, with D possibly matching TRBD1 (5 bases). The germline gives CDR1 LNHNV, CDR2 YYDKDF (reference sequence). The CDR3 length is 12 residues. V dropped 5 bases and J dropped 4 bases, with 8 bases sitting between them. Written as DNA, the CDR3 is TGTGCCACCAGCGCAGGGTTAGAGACCCAGTACTTC. Its translation: CATSAGLETQYF.

This clone showed up just a few times. The V and J genes are TRBV7-8 and TRBJ1-2, with TRBD1 identical over 7 bases. The CDR3 has 16 residues. Germline V gene sequence: CDR1 SGHVS, CDR2 FQNEAQ. V trimming: 1 base; J trimming: 4 bases; junction bases outside the gene matches: 9. In DNA form, the CDR3 reads TGTGCCAGCAGCTTAGGATCTGGGACAGCTTCCTATGGCTACACCTTC. Translated: CASSLGSGTASYGYTF.

The V call is TRBV25-1, the J call TRBJ1-4; D is undetermined. Germline CDR1 MGHDK, CDR2 SYGVNS. V was pared by 8 bases and J by 3 bases, with 13 bases between. This CDR3 spans 14 amino acids. The CDR3 DNA sequence: TGTGCCAGCGGAGGGATTCGCTCTAATGAAAAACTGTTTTTT. This codes for CASGGIRSNEKLFF.

The V and J genes are TRBV30 and TRBJ1-1; TRBD1 is a possible D gene (5 bases). Trimming stripped 7 bases from V and 6 bases from J, with 12 bases between. This CDR3 spans 11 amino acids. The germline CDR1 and CDR2 sequences are GTSNPN and SVGIG (reference sequence). In nucleotides, the CDR3 is TGTGCCTCCCAGGGTAGGCCTGAAGCTTTCTTT. It encodes CASQGRPEAFF. The whole variable domain, remainder taken from reference TRBV30 and TRBJ1-1, is SQTIHQWPATLVQPVGSPLSLECTVEGTSNPNLYWYRQAAGRGLQLLFYSVGIGQISSEVPQNLSASRPQDRQFILSSKKLLLSDSGFYLCASQGRPEAFFGQGTRLTVV.

The chain is built from TRBV6-5 and TRBJ1-1; D gene ambiguous. V dropped 8 bases and J dropped 1 base, with 5 bases sitting between them. This CDR3 is built from 11 residues. CDR1 and CDR2 (germline): MNHEY, SVGAGI. The CDR3 DNA reads TGTGCCAGCCGGAGGAACACTGAAGCTTTCTTT. Amino acid sequence: CASRRNTEAFF.

The chain employs TRBV10-3 and TRBJ1-4; D unclear. From germline, CDR1 is ENHRY and CDR2 SYGVKD. This CDR3 comprises 15 residues. The V end lost 4 bases, the J end lost 3 bases, and 12 bases lay between the germline ends. The CDR3 DNA is TGTGCCATCAGTGGGGGAGACGGATCTAATGAAAAACTGTTTTTT. Translating it yields CAISGGDGSNEKLFF.

The chain recombines TRBV5-1 with TRBJ2-5; 11 bases map to TRBD1. The CDR3 loop spans 17 amino acids. Trimming at V came to 4 bases and at J to 5 bases, leaving 13 bases not matched to a gene. CDR1 and CDR2 (germline): SGHRS, YFSETQ. CDR3 loop: CASSPGQGARVKETQYF. The CDR3 nucleotides read TGCGCCAGCAGCCCAGGACAGGGGGCCCGGGTAAAGGAGACCCAGTACTTC.

This sequence joins TRBV25-1 and TRBJ1-1; D perhaps matches TRBD1 (6 bases). This CDR3 has 13 amino acids. Deletions cut 8 bases from V and 3 bases from J, with 13 bases between. Germline lookup yields CDR1 MGHDK and CDR2 SYGVNS. The chain's CDR3 is CASQGQWDTEAFF. The CDR3 region has the DNA TGTGCCAGCCAGGGACAATGGGACACTGAAGCTTTCTTT.

This sequence joins TRBV27 and TRBJ2-7; 8 nucleotides align to TRBD2. CDR3 size: 15 residues. In germline, CDR1 is MNHEY, CDR2 SMNVEV (reference sequence). Trimming at V came to 2 bases and at J to 3 bases, leaving 6 bases not matched to a gene. This chain's CDR3 is CASSLSGLANYEQYF. The CDR3, as DNA: TGTGCCAGCAGTTTAAGTGGACTAGCAAACTACGAGCAGTACTTC.

The chain is built from TRBV6-5 and TRBJ1-2; D perhaps matches TRBD1 (6 bases). Germline lookup yields CDR1 MNHEY and CDR2 SVGAGI. V gave up 0 bases and J gave up 5 bases, with 7 bases separating them. The CDR3 consists of 13 residues. CDR3 DNA sequence: TGTGCCAGCAGTTACTCCACAGGGTATGGCTACACCTTC. Encoded protein: CASSYSTGYGYTF.

This clone appeared a single time. V usage is TRBV12-2 and J usage is TRBJ1-2. TRBV12-2 is a known pseudogene. The CDR3 spans 13 residues. The CDR3 region is CATSHWGGDGYTF. CDR3 sequence (DNA): TGTGCAACTTCCCACTGGGGCGGGGATGGCTACACCTTC.

This chain uses TRBV11-2 with TRBJ1-5; 10 nucleotides align to TRBD1. Trimming took 0 bases from V and 7 from J; bases not matched to a gene: 6. Germline-derived CDR1 and CDR2 are SGHAT and FQNNGV. The CDR3 extends over 16 amino acids. The CDR3 sequence: CASSLEPGTGEQPQHF. Written as DNA, the CDR3 is TGTGCCAGCAGCTTAGAACCGGGGACAGGGGAACAGCCCCAGCATTTT.

This clone was seen once. This chain links TRBV9 with TRBJ2-7; 10 bases align to TRBD1. The CDR3 has 15 residues. CDR1 is SGDLS and CDR2 is YYNGEE in the germline V gene. V shed 3 bases and J 6 bases; nucleotides not matched to a gene: 9. The CDR3 DNA is TGTGCCAGCAGCGGCATGACAGGGGGCGTATCCGAGCAGTACTTC. Protein sequence: CASSGMTGGVSEQYF.

This clone was detected only a few times. In DNA form, the CDR3 reads TGTGCCAGAACCGGGACTAGCGGCTCCGTTGGCACCGGGGAGCTGTTTTTT. It codes for CARTGTSGSVGTGELFF. This sequence joins TRBV30 and TRBJ2-2, with 11 positions matching TRBD2. The ends lost 8 bases at V and 4 bases at J; junction bases unmatched: 15. This CDR3 contains 17 residues. CDR1 and CDR2 (germline): GTSNPN, SVGIG (reference sequence).

This clone was counted between two and nine times. The V gene is TRBV10-3, the J gene TRBJ1-3, with 7 bases aligning to TRBD1. Losses at the gene ends were 0 bases for V and 2 bases for J; bases not matched to a gene: 4. The germline CDR1 and CDR2 sequences are ENHRY and SYGVKD. The CDR3 sequence is 16 residues long. The CDR3 is CAISESGGAAGNTIYF. In DNA, the CDR3 is TGTGCCATCAGTGAGTCAGGGGGCGCGGCTGGAAACACCATATATTTT.

The table lists this clone with a count of one. The V and J genes are TRBV5-1 and TRBJ1-5; D gene unclear. Trimming took off 0 bases at V and 5 bases at J, with 9 bases between the two ends. In germline, CDR1 is SGHRS, CDR2 YFSETQ. The CDR3 has 14 residues. The CDR3 loop reads CASSLDDGYQPQHF. CDR3 DNA: TGCGCCAGCAGCTTGGATGACGGGTATCAGCCCCAGCATTTT.

V is TRBV5-4 and J is TRBJ2-6, with D possibly matching TRBD2 (5 bases). CDR1 and CDR2 from the germline V gene are SGHNT and YYREEE (reference sequence). V lost 9 bases and J lost 2, with 21 bases in between. The CDR3 covers 17 residues. The CDR3: CATFRTEVAAGANVLTF. Written as DNA, the CDR3 is TGTGCCACCTTTAGGACGGAGGTGGCGGCTGGGGCCAACGTCCTGACTTTC.

The J gene is TRBJ2-1, the V gene TRBV27, with D possibly being TRBD1 (5 bases). Germline loops: CDR1 MNHEY, CDR2 SMNVEV (reference sequence). There are 14 residues in the CDR3. V gave up 4 bases and J gave up 3 bases, with 10 bases separating them. CDR3: CASSSPDSYNEQFF. The CDR3 DNA sequence: TGTGCCAGCAGTTCCCCAGACAGCTACAATGAGCAGTTCTTC.

This clone is a singleton in its sample. The chain couples TRBV28 to TRBJ1-1; 9 nucleotides line up with TRBD1. The CDR3 is 15 residues long. The trim removed 3 bases at V and 1 base at J, leaving 3 bases unmatched. Germline-derived CDR1 and CDR2 are MDHEN and SYDVKM. CDR3 protein: CASSFQTGGNTEAFF. The DNA of the CDR3 is TGTGCCAGCAGTTTCCAGACAGGGGGGAACACTGAAGCTTTCTTT.

This clone appeared a few times. The chain combines TRBV27 with TRBJ2-7; TRBD2 matches 8 bases. Per germline, CDR1 MNHEY and CDR2 SMNVEV (reference sequence). The CDR3 has 16 amino acids. Trimming cost V 4 bases and J 0 bases; bases outside gene matches: 8. In DNA, the CDR3 is TGTGCCAGCAGTTGGGGCGGGAGGTTGGGCTCCTACGAGCAGTACTTC. This codes for CASSWGGRLGSYEQYF.

The rearrangement uses TRBV9 and TRBJ1-1; TRBD1 might be the D (5 bases). Deletions cut 4 bases from V and 1 base from J, with 14 bases between. Germline V CDR1 and CDR2: SGDLS, YYNGEE. CDR3 length: 15 amino acids. The CDR3 DNA sequence: TGTGCCAGCAGCCCCCCTGGGCAGGGGAACACTGAAGCTTTCTTT. Translation: CASSPPGQGNTEAFF.

The chain recombines TRBV29-1 with TRBJ2-6, with D hard to call. Germline CDR1 SQVTM, CDR2 ANQGSEA. V lost 2 bases, J lost 3 bases, and 5 bases lay in between. The length of the CDR3 is 13 residues. The CDR3 DNA sequence: TGCAGCGTTGAAATATATGGGGCCAACGTCCTGACTTTC. Protein: CSVEIYGANVLTF.

The CDR3 protein is CASSPIWDMDQPQHF. The CDR3, as DNA: TGTGCCAGCAGTCCTATATGGGACATGGATCAGCCCCAGCATTTT. The gene calls are TRBV28 and TRBJ1-5, with a tentative D call TRBD1 (6 bases). This CDR3 is 15 amino acids long. V gave up 5 bases and J gave up 5 bases, with 16 bases separating them. Germline CDR1 reads MDHEN; CDR2 reads SYDVKM. Together with reference TRBV28 and TRBJ1-5, the CDR3 gives the full variable domain: DVKVTQSSRYLVKRTGEKVFLECVQDMDHENMFWYRQDPGLGLRLIYFSYDVKMKEKGDIPEGYSVSREKKERFSLILESASTNQTSMYLCASSPIWDMDQPQHFGDGTRLSIL.

The V gene is TRBV9, the J gene TRBJ1-5, with 9 bases matching TRBD1. The germline CDR1 and CDR2 sequences are SGDLS and YYNGEE. The V and J ends lost 0 bases and 10 bases, in that order; junction bases with no gene match: 11. This CDR3 has 16 amino acids. Here the CDR3 reads CASSVGAGDRDFPQHF. CDR3 DNA: TGTGCCAGCAGCGTAGGGGCGGGGGACAGGGACTTCCCCCAGCATTTT.

Only one count was recorded for this clone. The chain is built from TRBV11-3 and TRBJ2-3; D perhaps matches TRBD2 (5 bases). The germline CDR1 and CDR2 sequences are SGHNT and YENEEA. V lost 1 base to trimming and J lost 6 bases, with 14 bases between them. The CDR3 is made up of 15 amino acids. The CDR3 here is CASSLVQTPSDTQYF. CDR3 DNA sequence: TGTGCCAGCAGCTTAGTCCAAACCCCTAGCGATACGCAGTATTTT.

CDR3 in amino acids: CASSFQGLGTDTQYF. The DNA of the CDR3 is TGTGCCAGCAGCTTTCAGGGATTGGGCACAGATACGCAGTATTTT. The chain joins TRBV5-6 to TRBJ2-3, with TRBD1 as a possible D gene (5 bases). The germline gives CDR1 SGHDT, CDR2 YYEEEE. CDR3 size: 15 residues. The V end was cut by 2 bases, the J end by 1 base, with 11 bases between.

This clone was observed a single time. The chain couples TRBV5-1 to TRBJ2-1; perhaps TRBD1 as D (6 bases). Germline CDR1 and CDR2: SGHRS and YFSETQ. The V gene lost 4 bases and the J gene lost 7 bases, with 18 bases spanning the gap. The CDR3 contains 15 residues. This chain's CDR3 is CASSKEAGVGNEQFF. The CDR3 DNA is TGCGCCAGCAGCAAGGAGGCAGGGGTGGGAAATGAGCAGTTCTTC. Using reference TRBV5-1 and TRBJ2-1 for the parts outside the CDR3, the full variable domain is KAGVTQTPRYLIKTRGQQVTLSCSPISGHRSVSWYQQTPGQGLQFLFEYFSETQRNKGNFPGRFSGRQFSNSRSEMNVSTLELGDSALYLCASSKEAGVGNEQFFGPGTRLTVL.

This clone was counted a single time. This CDR3 reads CASSLFQSRGSYNEQFF. CDR3 nucleotide sequence: TGTGCCAGCAGCTTATTTCAGAGTAGAGGGTCCTACAATGAGCAGTTCTTC. J is TRBJ2-1 and V is TRBV7-8, with D tentatively TRBD2 (5 bases). Trimming shortened V by 2 bases and J by 1 base, and 15 bases separated the two germline ends. The CDR3 has 17 residues. The V gene's germline CDR1 is SGHVS and CDR2 FQNEAQ.